These 17 T cell receptor beta chains came from one sample sequenced in a study of blood T cell repertoires in COVID-19 (dated by TCRdb to 2020 to 2022). Library prep was done by the immunoSEQ multiplex PCR assay. This immuneACCESS table, as held by TCRdb, lists in-frame sequences with V and J called but not all clones. Of the missing ones, under half trace to an unresolved V gene in checked studies; the others have no known cause. This sample is represented by hundreds of thousands of clones; around 90% of them were singletons. 3.5% to 4.5% of the sample is taken by the ten largest. Sequenced sample: PBMCs or T cells enriched from blood (not recorded which). Receptors were obtained from a woman in her late teens or twenties with acute COVID-19.

This clone was counted a few times. V usage is TRBV28 and J usage is TRBJ1-2, with 11 bases that match TRBD1. The CDR3 length is 15 residues. With 2 bases clipped from V and 3 bases from J, the junction kept 2 bases outside the gene matches. From germline, CDR1 is MDHEN and CDR2 SYDVKM. CDR3 protein: CASSLGGQGDYGYTF. Here the CDR3 DNA reads TGTGCCAGCAGTTTAGGGGGACAGGGGGACTATGGCTACACCTTC.

V gene TRBV7-9 combines with J gene TRBJ1-3; D gene unclear. The CDR3 has 14 residues. The germline V gene has CDR1 SEHNR and CDR2 FQNEAQ (reference sequence). V was cut by 2 bases and J by 0 bases, with 5 bases left in between. The CDR3 reads CASSLTSSGNTIYF. The CDR3 DNA reads as TGTGCCAGCAGCTTAACGAGCTCTGGAAACACCATATATTTT.

The V and J genes are TRBV15 and TRBJ1-6; 10 bases are a match to TRBD1. Germline V gene sequence: CDR1 LNHNV, CDR2 YYDKDF (reference sequence). Unmatched junction bases numbered 14, after V lost 0 bases and J lost 6 bases. CDR3 length: 20 amino acids. The CDR3 protein is CATSRDMGQGPPFANSPLHF. The CDR3 DNA follows: TGTGCCACCAGCAGAGATATGGGACAGGGGCCCCCTTTCGCTAATTCACCCCTCCACTTT.

V usage is TRBV27 and J usage is TRBJ1-1, with 9 bases fitting TRBD1. This CDR3 region has 16 residues. V dropped 0 bases and J dropped 5; count of bases not matched to a gene: 7. From germline, CDR1 is MNHEY and CDR2 SMNVEV (reference sequence). Here the CDR3 reads CASSLSRTGAGTEAFF. The DNA for the CDR3 is TGTGCCAGCAGTTTATCGAGGACAGGGGCTGGAACTGAAGCTTTCTTT.

The chain recombines TRBV5-1 with TRBJ2-5; D is perhaps TRBD1 (6 bases). Germline V lookup: CDR1 SGHRS, CDR2 YFSETQ. This CDR3 contains 15 residues. Trimming removed 4 bases at V and 5 bases at J, with 18 bases between. The CDR3 loop is CASSLSSYRDETQYF. Here the CDR3 DNA reads TGCGCCAGCAGCCTCTCCTCCTACAGGGATGAGACCCAGTACTTC.

The V call is TRBV18, the J call TRBJ2-2; D ambiguous. The CDR3 length is 16 residues. V was trimmed by 2 bases and J by 1 base, leaving 11 bases between them. Germline V gene sequence: CDR1 KGHSH, CDR2 LQKENI. This CDR3 is CASSPALLKNTGELFF. The CDR3 coding sequence is TGTGCCAGCTCACCAGCACTCTTAAAGAACACCGGGGAGCTGTTTTTT.

The rearrangement joins TRBV19 to TRBJ1-1, with 7 positions matching TRBD1. The CDR3 is made up of 15 amino acids. The V gene's germline CDR1 is LNHDA and CDR2 SQIVND (reference sequence). J lost 5 bases, V lost 5 bases, and 11 bases had no gene match. CDR3 residues: CASSADRVVKTEAFF. The CDR3 DNA follows: TGTGCCAGTAGTGCAGACAGGGTGGTTAAAACTGAAGCTTTCTTT.

The rearrangement joins TRBV28 to TRBJ2-5, with TRBD1 matching over 8 bases. J was trimmed by 4 bases and V by 5 bases; bases with no gene match: 12. This CDR3 has 16 amino acids. From germline, CDR1 is MDHEN and CDR2 SYDVKM. The CDR3 spells CASSPQGTGEGETQYF. CDR3 nucleotides: TGTGCCAGCAGTCCTCAAGGGACAGGTGAAGGAGAGACCCAGTACTTC.

The CDR3 DNA reads as TGTGCCAGTAGTATAGGGGGGACTCCCAAGGAGGACACTGAAGCTTTCTTT. Residues: CASSIGGTPKEDTEAFF. This chain uses TRBV19 with TRBJ1-1; tentative D call: TRBD1 (5 bases). This CDR3 spans 17 amino acids. Germline V CDR1 and CDR2: LNHDA, SQIVND (reference sequence). V shed 1 base and J shed 3 bases, with 18 bases lying between them.

V is TRBV28 and J is TRBJ1-2; 10 positions match TRBD1. V was pared by 6 bases and J by 2 bases, with 6 bases of the junction left unmatched. This CDR3 spans 15 amino acids. The germline V gene encodes CDR1 MDHEN and CDR2 SYDVKM. The CDR3 nucleotides are TGTGCCAGCAGAGAAGGACAGGGGGTGAACTATGGCTACACCTTC. Translation gives CASREGQGVNYGYTF.

The chain uses TRBV6-1 and TRBJ1-1; no clear D gene. V was pared by 2 bases and J by 6 bases, with 10 bases between. Germline values: CDR1 MNHNS, CDR2 SASEGT. The CDR3 extends over 13 amino acids. CDR3 sequence (DNA): TGTGCCAGCAGTGAAACTACTAAGGCTGAAGCTTTCTTT. Amino acid sequence: CASSETTKAEAFF.

This clone was observed a handful of times. The chain recombines TRBV28 with TRBJ1-3; possible D gene TRBD1, 6 bases. V lost 5 bases, J lost 5 bases, and 19 bases lay in between. The CDR3 loop spans 16 amino acids. Germline loops: CDR1 MDHEN, CDR2 SYDVKM. The CDR3 bases are TGTGCCAGCAGTCCCCCGCTGGGGACACACAGAAACACCATATATTTT. Translated: CASSPPLGTHRNTIYF.

The rearrangement uses TRBV11-3 and TRBJ2-3, with 8 bases lining up with TRBD1. CDR3 length: 15 amino acids. Germline values: CDR1 SGHNT, CDR2 YENEEA. The trim removed 5 bases at V and 4 bases at J, leaving 8 bases unmatched. CDR3 protein: CASSPTPGGADTQYF. CDR3 nucleotides: TGTGCCAGCAGCCCCACTCCAGGGGGCGCAGATACGCAGTATTTT.

Only a few counts were recorded for this clone. This sequence joins TRBV5-6 and TRBJ1-5; D is undetermined. The V end lost 4 bases, the J end lost 2 bases, and 13 bases lay between the germline ends. The CDR3 has 15 amino acids. Germline V gives CDR1 SGHDT, CDR2 YYEEEE. The CDR3 DNA follows: TGTGCCAGCAGCCTCGCGGGCTATGGCAATCAGCCCCAGCATTTT. This encodes CASSLAGYGNQPQHF.

The rearrangement joins TRBV7-9 to TRBJ1-3, with TRBD1 matching 7 bases. Germline CDR1 SEHNR, CDR2 FQNEAQ (reference sequence). Trimming removed 5 bases from V and 0 bases from J; junction bases left unmatched: 4. The CDR3 is 15 amino acids. CDR3 amino acids: CASSTGQSSGNTIYF. CDR3 DNA sequence: TGTGCCAGCAGCACGGGACAGAGCTCTGGAAACACCATATATTTT.

This clone was detected only a few times. The chain joins TRBV5-8 to TRBJ2-3; D not certain. V was trimmed by 0 bases and J by 2 bases, leaving 13 bases between them. The CDR3 has 16 amino acids. The germline V gene has CDR1 SGHTS and CDR2 YDEGEE. DNA for the CDR3: TGTGCCAGCAGCTTGGGGGCGATCGTCGACACAGATACGCAGTATTTT. Translation gives CASSLGAIVDTDTQYF. Based on the CDR3 plus reference TRBV5-8 and TRBJ2-3, the full variable domain is EAGVTQSPTHLIKTRGQQATLRCSPISGHTSVYWYQQALGLGLQFLLWYDEGEERNRGNFPPRFSGRQFPNYSSELNVNALELEDSALYLCASSLGAIVDTDTQYFGPGTRLTVL.

The chain is built from TRBV5-5 and TRBJ2-5; 10 positions match TRBD1. The CDR3 has 15 residues. With V trimmed by 4 bases and J by 3 bases, 6 bases remained unmatched. In germline, CDR1 is SGHKS, CDR2 YYEKEE (reference sequence). The CDR3 sequence is CASSPEGTGEETQYF. DNA of the CDR3: TGTGCCAGCAGCCCGGAGGGGACAGGGGAAGAGACCCAGTACTTC.